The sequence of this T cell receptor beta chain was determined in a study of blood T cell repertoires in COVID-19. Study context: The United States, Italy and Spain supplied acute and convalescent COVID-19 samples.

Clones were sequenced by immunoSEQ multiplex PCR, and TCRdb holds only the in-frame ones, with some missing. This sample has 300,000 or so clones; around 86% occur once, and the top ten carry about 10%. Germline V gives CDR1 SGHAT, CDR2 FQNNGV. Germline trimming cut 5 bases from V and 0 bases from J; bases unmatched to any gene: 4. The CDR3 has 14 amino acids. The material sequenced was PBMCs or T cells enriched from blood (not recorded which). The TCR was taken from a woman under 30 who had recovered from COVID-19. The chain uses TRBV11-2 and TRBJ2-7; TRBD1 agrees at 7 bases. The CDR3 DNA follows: TGTGCCAGCAGCAAACGGGACAGCTCCTACGAGCAGTACTTC. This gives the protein CASSKRDSSYEQYF.